This TCR beta chain was captured by sequencing in a study of OX40 agonist ivuxolimab in advanced cancers. For the study at large: With ivuxolimab, an agonistic anti-OX40 (CD134) antibody, patients were treated. Antecedent anti-PD-1, anti-PD-L1 or anti-CTLA-4 therapy was permissible, with roughly 40% having received some.

Concerning this clone itself: What it recognizes is unknown.

Trimming left V 0 bases short and J 4 bases short, with 8 bases between. The CDR3 consists of 13 residues. Germline values: CDR1 SGDLS, CDR2 YYNGEE. The table came from immunoSEQ multiplex PCR; TCRdb's copy has only in-frame clones and leaves some out. The sample carries 60,000 to 65,000 clones, about 86% recorded once. Study outcomes and limitations: Mean expanded clone counts were higher in CD8+ than CD4+ T cells. With doses of 0.1 to 3.0 mg/kg, CD4+ and CD8+ blood T cells had undergone clonal expansion by week 6.

This TCR was recovered from an adult with an advanced solid tumor such as melanoma, head and neck, liver or kidney cancer. The input for sequencing was CD4+ or CD8+ T cells sorted from blood, taken in a trial of the OX40 agonist ivuxolimab. The rearrangement links TRBV9 to TRBJ2-7, with D possibly matching TRBD2 (6 bases). This chain's CDR3 is CASSVGGEYEQYF. CDR3 in DNA: TGTGCCAGCAGCGTAGGGGGGGAATACGAGCAGTACTTC.